These 4 T cell receptor beta chains were all obtained from the same sample, sequenced in a study of T cells in Graves' hyperthyroidism and ophthalmopathy. The CDR3 regions of TCR beta were amplified from RNA transcripts. Primed by the HTBI set, a first-round RT-PCR was run on the TCR CDR3. TCRdb ran MiXCR on the multiplex PCR reads and lists one entry per CDR3 protein. The data show more than 350,000 distinct CDR3 sequences, with nearly 15% seen just once and about 20% held by the top ten. Sequenced: blood. The receptors here all came from a woman aged 55-75 years with Graves' ophthalmopathy.

This clonotype came up many times. The V call is TRBV27, the J call TRBJ1-1, with D maybe TRBD1 (6 bases). Looked up from germline, CDR1 is MNHEY and CDR2 is SMNVEV (reference sequence). CDR3 length: 15 amino acids. V lost 6 bases to trimming and J lost 1 base, with 15 bases between them. The CDR3 is CASSYIQGSNTEAFF. The CDR3 DNA follows: TGTGCCAGCAGCTATATTCAGGGGTCGAACACTGAAGCTTTCTTT.

The CDR3 protein is CASSYKLAGGSSYNEQFF. The DNA for the CDR3 is TGTGCCAGCAGTTACAAACTAGCGGGAGGGAGCTCCTACAATGAGCAGTTCTTC. The chain has TRBV6-9 and TRBJ2-1; the match to TRBD2 covers 13 bases. Unmatched junction bases numbered 5, after V lost 3 bases and J lost 0 bases. The CDR3 spans 18 residues. CDR1 is MNHGY, CDR2 SVAAGI, per germline.

The chain has TRBV24-1 and TRBJ2-7; D not resolved. This CDR3 spans 14 amino acids. Trimming pared 4 bases from V and 5 bases from J, leaving 14 bases between. Germline-derived CDR1 and CDR2 are KGHDR and SFDVKD. The CDR3 DNA reads TGTGCCACCAGTGACCTCGGCGTGGGCGACGAGCAGTACTTC. It specifies CATSDLGVGDEQYF.

This clonotype was seen repeatedly, ten times or more. V and J are TRBV5-1 and TRBJ2-7; TRBD1 matches at 11 bases. Unmatched junction bases numbered 5, after V lost 4 bases and J lost 2 bases. The CDR3 sequence is 15 residues long. Per germline, CDR1 SGHRS and CDR2 YFSETQ. The CDR3 protein is CASSKGQGETYEQYF. The CDR3, as DNA: TGCGCCAGCAGCAAGGGACAGGGGGAGACCTACGAGCAGTACTTC.